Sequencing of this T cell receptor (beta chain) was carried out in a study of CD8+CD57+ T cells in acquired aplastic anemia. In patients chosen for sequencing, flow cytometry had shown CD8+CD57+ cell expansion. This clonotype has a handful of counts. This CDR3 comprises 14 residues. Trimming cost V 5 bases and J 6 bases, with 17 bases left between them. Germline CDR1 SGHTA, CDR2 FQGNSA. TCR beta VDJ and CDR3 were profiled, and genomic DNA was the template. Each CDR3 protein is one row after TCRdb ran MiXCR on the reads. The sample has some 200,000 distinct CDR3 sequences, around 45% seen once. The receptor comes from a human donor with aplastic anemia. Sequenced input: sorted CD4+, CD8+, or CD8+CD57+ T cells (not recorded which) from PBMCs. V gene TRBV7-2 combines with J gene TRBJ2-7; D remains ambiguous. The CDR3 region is CASSPGTGWGEQYF. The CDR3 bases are TGTGCCAGCAGCCCCGGTACGGGCTGGGGCGAGCAGTACTTC.